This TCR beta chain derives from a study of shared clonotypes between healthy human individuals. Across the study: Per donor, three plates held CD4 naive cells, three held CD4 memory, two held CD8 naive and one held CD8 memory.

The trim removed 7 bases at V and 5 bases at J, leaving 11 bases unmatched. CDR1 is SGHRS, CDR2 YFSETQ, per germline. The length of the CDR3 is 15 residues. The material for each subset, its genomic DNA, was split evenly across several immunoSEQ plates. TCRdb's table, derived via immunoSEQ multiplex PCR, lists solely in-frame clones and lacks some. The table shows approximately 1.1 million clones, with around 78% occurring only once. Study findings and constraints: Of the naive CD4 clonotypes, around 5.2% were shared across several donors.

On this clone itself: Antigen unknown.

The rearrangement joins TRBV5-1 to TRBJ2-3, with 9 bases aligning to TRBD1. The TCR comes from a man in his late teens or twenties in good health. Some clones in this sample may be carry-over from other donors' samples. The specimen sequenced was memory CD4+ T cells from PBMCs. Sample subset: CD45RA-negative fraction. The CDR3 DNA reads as TGCGCCAGCGACAGGGGGAACCCTGGACAAGATACGCAGTATTTT. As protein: CASDRGNPGQDTQYF.